This T cell receptor beta chain was captured in a study of cytomegalovirus exposure and HLA in healthy donors. At the level of the study: In a later analysis, it was reported that the roughly 130 validation repertoires had been produced on the same platform as the roughly 650 repertoires belonging to the first cohort. Regarding the study as a whole: There were fewer than 200 TCR beta chains listed as cytomegalovirus-associated. Under in vitro conditions, three CMV-associated chains were confirmed as specific for CMV antigens.

Only in-frame clones appear in the TCRdb table, and some are missing; sequencing was by immunoSEQ multiplex PCR. The sample contains under 200,000 clones, about 81% of which appear only once. The CDR3 extends over 15 amino acids. Trimming removed 1 base from V and 7 bases from J, with 16 bases in between. CDR1 SGHVS and CDR2 FNYEAQ come from the germline V gene. For this clone: No antigen is known for it.

Source material: PBMCs. The sequence was collected from a woman in her twenties or thirties in good health and CMV-seronegative. This chain connects TRBV7-6 to TRBJ1-2; TRBD1 is a possible D gene (5 bases). For the CDR3, the DNA is TGTGCCAGCAGCTTAGGAGCTAAGGGGTCGGGTGGCTACACCTTC. It is translated as CASSLGAKGSGGYTF.